This TCR beta chain derives from a study of spatial heterogeneity in lung cancer. Turning to the study itself: Each distinct TCR and UMI combination averaged more than ten appearances in raw reads.

The CDR3 length is 15 residues. Time point indicated: sample taken at primary tumor resection. The donor population consisted of about 75 patients with untreated, early-stage non-small cell lung cancer. Whole RNA came from tumor, nontumor lung or frozen PBMC and was sequenced without being sorted. This clonotype is medium-sized (0.01 to 0.1%). Its antigen is as yet unknown. Study-wide points: Intratumoral expanded alpha and beta TCR counts were found to track tumor mutation counts.

Each TCR cDNA molecule carried a unique molecular identifier. TCRdb itself ran the 5' RACE reads through MiXCR, one entry per CDR3 protein. The table includes about 9,200 distinct CDR3 sequences, roughly 8.8% detected once. The source of this sequence is a male donor with early-stage non-small cell lung cancer. The sample was lung tumor tissue, taken at surgery. The V gene is TRBV21-1, the J gene TRBJ2-3; the table's D call, TRBD1, has no DNA check behind it. TRBV21-1 is an annotated pseudogene. The CDR3 here is CATEQGFESTDTQYF. In DNA form, the CDR3 reads TGTGCCACTGAGCAGGGTTTTGAGTCCACAGATACGCAGTATTTT.